The present T cell receptor beta chain was sequenced within a study of PD-1 blockade in classical Hodgkin lymphoma. The overall study: Patients were dosed intravenously with nivolumab at 3 mg/kg every 2 weeks. General study results and limits: Exclusion covered patients beginning nivolumab under 1 year post-ASCT. For complete responders, baseline diversity was comparable to that of newly diagnosed patients.

Relapses following autologous stem cell transplantation were seen in all patients, with brentuximab vedotin exposure varying. Relapsed/refractory classical Hodgkin lymphoma patients had complete, partial or progressive responses. This clone has a handful of counts. Antigen unknown. Trimming took off 0 bases at V and 2 bases at J, with 15 bases between the two ends. Germline V gene lookup returns CDR1 ENHRY and CDR2 SYGVKD. The CDR3 sequence is 17 residues long. Sequencing was performed with immunoSEQ multiplex PCR; in TCRdb, only in-frame clones are kept and a portion is missing. This table has 7,000 to 9,000 clones, under 90% appearing once.

The starting material was peripheral blood mononuclear cells (PBMCs), obtained at baseline. V is TRBV10-3 and J is TRBJ2-3; D is ambiguous. This sequence originates from a human donor with classical Hodgkin lymphoma. The CDR3 loop is CAISESGPQSPTDTQYF. As DNA, the CDR3 is TGTGCCATCAGTGAGTCGGGCCCCCAGTCTCCCACAGATACGCAGTATTTT.